What follows is one T cell receptor (beta chain) and its context. No antigen is known for it. Time point reported: baseline pretreatment blood. Treatment meaning: 15 Gy SBRT to primary tumor, nephrectomy 4 weeks later. The tumor was a clear cell renal cell carcinoma. Profiled with immunoSEQ multiplex PCR; TCRdb holds only in-frame clones, not every one. The table records 70,000 to 95,000 clones, about 79% of them present only once. The sample comes from a study of radiation and T cells in renal cell carcinoma. CDR3 length equals 14 residues. Trimming took 6 bases from V and 1 from J, leaving 12 bases between them. Per the germline V gene, CDR1 is WSHSY and CDR2 is SAAADI. Study-wide points: From baseline, blood top tumor clonotypes peaked at 2 weeks post-radiation.

The TCR was taken from a man aged 55 to 70 with renal cell carcinoma. The chain couples TRBV10-2 to TRBJ1-1, with D hard to call. The sample consisted of blood, taken from a patient whose treatment included radiotherapy and nephrectomy. Here the CDR3 DNA reads TGCGCCAGCAGGATGACCTGGGGGAACACTGAAGCTTTCTTT. Its protein product is CASRMTWGNTEAFF.